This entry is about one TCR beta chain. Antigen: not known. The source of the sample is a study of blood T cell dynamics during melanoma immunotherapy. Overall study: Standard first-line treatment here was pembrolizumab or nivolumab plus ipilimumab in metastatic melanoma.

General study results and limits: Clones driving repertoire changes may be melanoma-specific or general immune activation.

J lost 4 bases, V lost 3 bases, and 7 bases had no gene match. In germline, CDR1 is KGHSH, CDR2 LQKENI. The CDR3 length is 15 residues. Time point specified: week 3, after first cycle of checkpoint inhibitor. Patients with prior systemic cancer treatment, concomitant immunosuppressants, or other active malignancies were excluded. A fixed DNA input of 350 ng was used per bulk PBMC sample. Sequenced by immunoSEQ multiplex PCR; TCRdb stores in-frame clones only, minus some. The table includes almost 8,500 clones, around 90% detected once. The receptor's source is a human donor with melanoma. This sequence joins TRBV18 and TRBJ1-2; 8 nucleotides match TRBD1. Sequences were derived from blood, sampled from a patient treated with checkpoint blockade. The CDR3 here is CASSPLGQDPYGYTF. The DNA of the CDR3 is TGTGCCAGCTCACCCTTGGGACAGGACCCCTATGGCTACACCTTC.